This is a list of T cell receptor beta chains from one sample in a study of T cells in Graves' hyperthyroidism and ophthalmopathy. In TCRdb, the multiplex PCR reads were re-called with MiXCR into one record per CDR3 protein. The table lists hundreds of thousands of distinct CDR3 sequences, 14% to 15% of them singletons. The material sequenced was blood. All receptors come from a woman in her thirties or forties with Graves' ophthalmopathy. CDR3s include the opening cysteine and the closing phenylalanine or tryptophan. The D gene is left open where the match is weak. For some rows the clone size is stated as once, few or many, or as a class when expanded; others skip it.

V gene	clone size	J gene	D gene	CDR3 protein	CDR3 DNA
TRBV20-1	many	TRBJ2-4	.	CSARGFESRNIQYF	TGCAGTGCTCGGGGATTCGAGAGTCGGAACATTCAGTACTTC
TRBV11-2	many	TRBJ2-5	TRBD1	CASSLEQGKVETQYF	TGTGCCAGCAGCTTAGAACAGGGGAAGGTAGAGACCCAGTACTTC
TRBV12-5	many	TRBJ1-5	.	CASGPRQPQHF	TGTGCTAGTGGCCCCAGGCAGCCCCAGCATTTT
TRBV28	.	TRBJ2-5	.	CASSSPEGGAWQETQYF	TGTGCCAGCAGTTCCCCGGAGGGGGGGGCCTGGCAAGAGACCCAGTACTTC
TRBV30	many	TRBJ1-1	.	CAWSVPGLNTEAFF	TGTGCCTGGAGTGTACCAGGGTTGAACACTGAAGCTTTCTTT
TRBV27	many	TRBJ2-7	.	CASSLSASAYEQYF	TGTGCCAGCAGTTTATCGGCCAGTGCATACGAGCAGTACTTC
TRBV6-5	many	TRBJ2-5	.	CASSSALRGETQYF	TGTGCCAGCAGTTCCGCCCTCAGAGGAGAGACCCAGTACTTC
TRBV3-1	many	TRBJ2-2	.	CASSQAGPGELFF	TGTGCCAGCAGCCAGGCCGGGCCCGGGGAGCTGTTTTTT
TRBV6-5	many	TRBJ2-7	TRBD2	CASSVGLAGSSYEQYF	TGTGCCAGCAGCGTCGGACTAGCGGGAAGCTCCTACGAGCAGTACTTC
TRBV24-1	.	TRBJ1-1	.	CATSEWDIKVPNTEAFF	TGTGCCACCAGTGAGTGGGACATTAAGGTCCCGAACACTGAAGCTTTCTTT